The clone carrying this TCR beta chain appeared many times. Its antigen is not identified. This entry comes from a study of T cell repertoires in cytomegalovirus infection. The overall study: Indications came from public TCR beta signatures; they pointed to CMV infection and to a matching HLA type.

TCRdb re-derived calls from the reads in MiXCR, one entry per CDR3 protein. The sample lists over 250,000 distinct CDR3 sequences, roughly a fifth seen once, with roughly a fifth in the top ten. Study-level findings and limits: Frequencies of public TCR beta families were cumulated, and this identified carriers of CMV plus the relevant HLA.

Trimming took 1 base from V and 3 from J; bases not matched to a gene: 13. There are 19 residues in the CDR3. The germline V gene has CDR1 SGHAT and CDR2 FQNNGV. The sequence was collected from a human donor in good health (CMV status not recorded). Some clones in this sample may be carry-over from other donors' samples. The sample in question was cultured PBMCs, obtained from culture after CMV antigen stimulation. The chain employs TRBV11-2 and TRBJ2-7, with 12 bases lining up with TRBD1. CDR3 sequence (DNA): TGTGCCAGCAGCTTAGTAGGCGGGACAGGGGGCGTAAGGGGCTACGAGCAGTACTTC. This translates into CASSLVGGTGGVRGYEQYF.